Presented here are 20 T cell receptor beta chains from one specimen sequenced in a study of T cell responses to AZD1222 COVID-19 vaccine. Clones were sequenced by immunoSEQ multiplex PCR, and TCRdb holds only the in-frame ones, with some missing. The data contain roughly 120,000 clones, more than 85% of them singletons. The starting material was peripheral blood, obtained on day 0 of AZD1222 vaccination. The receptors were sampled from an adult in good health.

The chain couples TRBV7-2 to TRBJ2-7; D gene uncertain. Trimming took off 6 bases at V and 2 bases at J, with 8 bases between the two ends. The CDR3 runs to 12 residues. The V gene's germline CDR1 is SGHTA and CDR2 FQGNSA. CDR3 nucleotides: TGTGCCAGCAGGATAGATCCCTACGAGCAGTACTTC. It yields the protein CASRIDPYEQYF.

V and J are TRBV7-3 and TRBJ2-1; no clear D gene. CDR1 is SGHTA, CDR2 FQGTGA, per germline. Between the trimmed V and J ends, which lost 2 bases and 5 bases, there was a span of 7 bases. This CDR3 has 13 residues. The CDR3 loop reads CASSLGLDNEQFF. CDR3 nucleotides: TGTGCCAGCAGCTTAGGGCTAGACAATGAGCAGTTCTTC.

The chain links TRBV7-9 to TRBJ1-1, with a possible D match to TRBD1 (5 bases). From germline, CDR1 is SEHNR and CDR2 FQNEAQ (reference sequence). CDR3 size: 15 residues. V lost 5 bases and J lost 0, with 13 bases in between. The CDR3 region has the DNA TGTGCCAGCAGCCTCGGCAGACAGATGAACACTGAAGCTTTCTTT. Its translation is CASSLGRQMNTEAFF.

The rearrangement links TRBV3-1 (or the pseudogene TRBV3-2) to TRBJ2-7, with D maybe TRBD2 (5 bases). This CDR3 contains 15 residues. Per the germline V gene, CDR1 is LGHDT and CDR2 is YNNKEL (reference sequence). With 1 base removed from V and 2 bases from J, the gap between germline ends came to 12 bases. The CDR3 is CASSQAPRGPYEQYF. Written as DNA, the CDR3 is TGTGCCAGCAGCCAAGCTCCTCGGGGTCCCTACGAGCAGTACTTC.

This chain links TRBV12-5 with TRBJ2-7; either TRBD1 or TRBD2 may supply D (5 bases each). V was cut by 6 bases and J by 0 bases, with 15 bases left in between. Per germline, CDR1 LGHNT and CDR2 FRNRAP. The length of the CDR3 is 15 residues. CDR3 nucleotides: TGTGCTAGTGGCCCCTCCGGGGCCCGCTCCTACGAGCAGTACTTC. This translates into CASGPSGARSYEQYF.

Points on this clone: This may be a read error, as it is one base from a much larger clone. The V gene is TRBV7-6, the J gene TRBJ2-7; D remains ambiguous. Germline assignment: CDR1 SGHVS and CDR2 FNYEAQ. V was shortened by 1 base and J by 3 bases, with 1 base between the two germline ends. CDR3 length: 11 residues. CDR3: CASSLVYEQYF. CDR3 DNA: TGTGCCAGCAGCTTAGTCTACGAGCAGTACTTC. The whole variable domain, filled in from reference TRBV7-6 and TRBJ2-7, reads GAGVSQSPRYKVTKRGQDVALRCDPISGHVSLYWYRQALGQGPEFLTYFNYEAQQDKSGLPNDRFSAERPEGSISTLTIQRTEQRDSAMYRCASSLVYEQYFGPGTRLTVT.

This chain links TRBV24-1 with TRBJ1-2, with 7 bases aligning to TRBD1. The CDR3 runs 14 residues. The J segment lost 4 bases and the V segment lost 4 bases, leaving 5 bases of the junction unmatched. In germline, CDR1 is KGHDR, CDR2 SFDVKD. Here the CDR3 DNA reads TGTGCCACCAGTGACCCAGACAGGGCCTATGGCTACACCTTC. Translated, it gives CATSDPDRAYGYTF.

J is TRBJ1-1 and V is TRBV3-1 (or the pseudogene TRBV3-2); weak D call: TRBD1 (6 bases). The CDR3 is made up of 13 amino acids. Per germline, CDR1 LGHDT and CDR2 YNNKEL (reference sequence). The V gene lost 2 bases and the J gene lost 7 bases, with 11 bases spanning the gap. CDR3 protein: CASSQKGEGEAFF. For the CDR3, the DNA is TGTGCCAGCAGCCAAAAGGGGGAAGGTGAAGCTTTCTTT.

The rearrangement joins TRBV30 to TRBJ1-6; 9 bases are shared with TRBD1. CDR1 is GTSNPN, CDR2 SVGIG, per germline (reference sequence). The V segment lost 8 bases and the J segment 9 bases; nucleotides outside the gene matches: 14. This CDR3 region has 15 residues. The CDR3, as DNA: TGTGCCGGCCATCACCTCGGGACAGGGCGTTCACCCCTCCACTTT. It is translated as CAGHHLGTGRSPLHF.

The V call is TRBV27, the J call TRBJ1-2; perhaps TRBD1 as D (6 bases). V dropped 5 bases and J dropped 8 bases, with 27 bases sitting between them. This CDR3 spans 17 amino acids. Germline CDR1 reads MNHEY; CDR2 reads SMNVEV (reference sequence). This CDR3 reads CASSPFREGQLPGGYTF. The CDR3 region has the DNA TGTGCCAGCAGTCCCTTCAGGGAGGGACAATTACCGGGCGGCTACACCTTC.

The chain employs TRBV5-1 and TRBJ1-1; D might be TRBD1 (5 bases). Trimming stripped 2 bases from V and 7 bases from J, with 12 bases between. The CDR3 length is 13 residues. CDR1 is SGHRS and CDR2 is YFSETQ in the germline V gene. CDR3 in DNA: TGCGCCAGCAGCTTTAGTCAGGGTAATGAAGCTTTCTTT. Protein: CASSFSQGNEAFF. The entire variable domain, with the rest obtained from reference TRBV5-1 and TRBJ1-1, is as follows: KAGVTQTPRYLIKTRGQQVTLSCSPISGHRSVSWYQQTPGQGLQFLFEYFSETQRNKGNFPGRFSGRQFSNSRSEMNVSTLELGDSALYLCASSFSQGNEAFFGQGTRLTVV.

The CDR3 is CASSPLDRGVAEAFF. As DNA, the CDR3 is TGTGCCAGCAGCCCCCTGGACAGGGGAGTAGCTGAAGCTTTCTTT. This chain connects TRBV7-9 to TRBJ1-1; 9 bases are shared with TRBD1. The CDR3 contains 15 residues. CDR1 is SEHNR and CDR2 is FQNEAQ in the germline V gene (reference sequence). J was trimmed by 6 bases and V by 5 bases; bases with no gene match: 10.

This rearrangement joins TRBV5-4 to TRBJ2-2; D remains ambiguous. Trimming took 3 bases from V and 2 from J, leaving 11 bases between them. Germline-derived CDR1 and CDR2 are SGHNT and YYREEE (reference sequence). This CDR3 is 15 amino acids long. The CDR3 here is CASSSGVANTGELFF. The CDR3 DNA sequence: TGTGCCAGCAGCTCAGGAGTAGCCAACACCGGGGAGCTGTTTTTT.

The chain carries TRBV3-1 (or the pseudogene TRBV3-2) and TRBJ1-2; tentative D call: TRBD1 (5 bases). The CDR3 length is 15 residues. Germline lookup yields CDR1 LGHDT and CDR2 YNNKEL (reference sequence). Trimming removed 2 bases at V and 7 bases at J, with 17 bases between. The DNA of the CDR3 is TGTGCCAGCAGCCAAAGCGGGGGAGCAGGGCGTGGCTACACCTTC. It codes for CASSQSGGAGRGYTF.

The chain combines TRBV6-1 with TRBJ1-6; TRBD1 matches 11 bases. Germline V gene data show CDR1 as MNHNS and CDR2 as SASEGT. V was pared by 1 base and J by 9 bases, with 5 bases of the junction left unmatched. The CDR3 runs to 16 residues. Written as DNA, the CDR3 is TGTGCCAGCAGTGAAGTAGGGACAGGGGGAAGTTCACCCCTCCACTTT. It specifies CASSEVGTGGSSPLHF.

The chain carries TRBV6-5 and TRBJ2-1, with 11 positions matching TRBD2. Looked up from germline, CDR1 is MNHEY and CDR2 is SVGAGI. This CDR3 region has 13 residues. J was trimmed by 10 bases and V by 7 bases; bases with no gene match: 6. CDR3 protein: CASKASGRSEQFF. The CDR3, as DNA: TGTGCCAGCAAAGCTAGCGGGAGGTCAGAGCAGTTCTTC.

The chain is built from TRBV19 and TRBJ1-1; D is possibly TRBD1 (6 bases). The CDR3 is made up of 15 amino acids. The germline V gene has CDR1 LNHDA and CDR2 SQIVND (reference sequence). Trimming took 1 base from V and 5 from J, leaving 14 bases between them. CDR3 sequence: CASSIAFQGMTEAFF. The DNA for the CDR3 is TGTGCCAGTAGTATAGCTTTCCAGGGGATGACTGAAGCTTTCTTT.

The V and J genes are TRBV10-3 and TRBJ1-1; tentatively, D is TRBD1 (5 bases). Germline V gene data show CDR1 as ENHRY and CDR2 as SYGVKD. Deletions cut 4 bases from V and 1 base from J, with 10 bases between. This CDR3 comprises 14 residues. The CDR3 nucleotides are TGTGCCATCAGTGGGCGAGGGGCGAACACTGAAGCTTTCTTT. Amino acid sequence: CAISGRGANTEAFF.

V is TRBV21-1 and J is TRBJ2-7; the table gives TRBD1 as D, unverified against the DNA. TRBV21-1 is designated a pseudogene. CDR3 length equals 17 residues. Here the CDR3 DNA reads TGTGCCAGCTACAAGGGGGCATACGCCCCCAGCTCCTACGAGCAGTACTTC. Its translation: CASYKGAYAPSSYEQYF.

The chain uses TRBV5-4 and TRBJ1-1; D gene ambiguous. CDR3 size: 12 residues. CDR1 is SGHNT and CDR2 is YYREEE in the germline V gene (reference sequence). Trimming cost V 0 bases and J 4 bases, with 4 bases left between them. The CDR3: CASSLEVTEAFF. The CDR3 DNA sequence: TGTGCCAGCAGCTTGGAAGTCACTGAAGCTTTCTTT.